This T cell receptor beta chain was sequenced in a study of STAT5B mutations in CD4+ large granular lymphocyte leukemia. The CDR3 consists of 17 residues. J was trimmed by 3 bases and V by 3 bases; bases with no gene match: 11. CDR1 is SGHTS, CDR2 YDEGEE, per germline. The survey-level immunoSEQ assay was used. The method was immunoSEQ multiplex PCR; TCRdb's version includes in-frame clones alone and lacks a portion of them. In the table there are roughly 35,000 clones, roughly two thirds of which are singletons. Sequencing used CD4+ T cells from blood buffy coats. This receptor was identified in a human donor in good health. This chain connects TRBV5-8 to TRBJ2-3; 9 nucleotides match TRBD1. This chain's CDR3 is CASSSTGTGWRTDTQYF. CDR3 bases: TGTGCCAGCAGCTCGACCGGGACAGGGTGGAGGACAGATACGCAGTATTTT.